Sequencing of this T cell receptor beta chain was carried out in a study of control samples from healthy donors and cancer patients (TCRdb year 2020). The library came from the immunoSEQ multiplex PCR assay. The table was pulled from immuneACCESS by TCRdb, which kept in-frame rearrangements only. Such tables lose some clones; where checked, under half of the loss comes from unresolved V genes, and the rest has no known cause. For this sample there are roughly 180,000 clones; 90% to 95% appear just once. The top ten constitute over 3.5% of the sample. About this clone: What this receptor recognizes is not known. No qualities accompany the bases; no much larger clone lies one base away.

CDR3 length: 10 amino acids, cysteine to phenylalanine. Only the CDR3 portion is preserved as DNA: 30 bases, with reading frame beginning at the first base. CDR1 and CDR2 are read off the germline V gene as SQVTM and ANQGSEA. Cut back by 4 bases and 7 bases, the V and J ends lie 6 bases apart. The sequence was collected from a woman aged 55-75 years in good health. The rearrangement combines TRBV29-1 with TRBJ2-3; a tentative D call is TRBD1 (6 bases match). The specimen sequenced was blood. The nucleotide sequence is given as TGCAGCGTTGGGGACAATACGCAGTATTTT. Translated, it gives CSVGDNTQYF.